This T cell receptor beta chain was captured in a study of T cell responses to AZD1222 COVID-19 vaccine. Study conclusions and caveats: Spike-specific TCR repertoires showed rising breadth and depth after two AZD1222 doses.

This clone appeared a single time. Antigen: not known. Repertoires were generated with immunoSEQ multiplex PCR, while TCRdb's copy carries only in-frame clones and drops some. The sample carries around 110,000 clones, about 90% recorded once. This specimen was peripheral blood, taken 28 days after the second AZD1222 dose. The TCR comes from an adult who received the AZD1222 COVID-19 vaccine.

The CDR3 region is CASSLDGNQPQHF. In nucleotides, the CDR3 is TGTGCCAGCAGCCTCGATGGCAATCAGCCCCAGCATTTT. V usage is TRBV3-1 (or the pseudogene TRBV3-2) and J usage is TRBJ1-5, with D unclear. The germline V gene encodes CDR1 LGHDT and CDR2 YNNKEL (reference sequence). The CDR3 extends over 13 amino acids. Trimming stripped 4 bases from V and 2 bases from J, with 6 bases between.